This T cell receptor (beta chain) appears in the sequencing data of a study of CD8 T cells in Susac syndrome (dated by TCRdb to between 2018 and 2020). In the study overall: Repertoire sequencing was used to test whether CD8+ T cell activation and differentiation in Susac syndrome was antigen driven. The study compared CD8+ T cell repertoire clonality among over ten healthy donors, roughly 14 Susac syndrome patients and about 16 multiple sclerosis patients. Results and caveats for the whole study, not just this receptor: The number of individuals in the TCR sequencing and HLA analysis was recognized as being relatively small.

RNA was extracted using the RNeasy kit, and roughly 0.45 to 1 ug of the RNA was reverse transcribed with random hexamers. The immunoSEQ multiplex PCR assay, which covers 54 Vbeta and 13 Jbeta segments, was used to amplify TCR beta CDR3 regions. PCR amplification bias was corrected using a synthetic template baseline for primer optimization and computational correction. In the paper's pipeline: Reads were annotated to V, D and J genes according to IMGT and were analyzed with immunoSEQ Analyzer, with only productive sequences retained. To calculate clonality, Shannon entropy was normalized by log2 of the number of productive unique sequences and then subtracted from one. For each patient and control, public and private clones were evaluated among the 100 most prevalent clones. A clone was defined as Susac-specific if it was absent from the healthy and MS cohorts, from more than 850 published viral clones and from other ImmuneACCESS disease sequences. TCRdb reworked the public reads: Q25 trimming with fastp, MiXCR clone assembly, productive beta chains retained. A single entry per CDR3 protein holds the most common genes and DNA from its merged rows. None of the V and J calls come from the authors' own analysis; TCRdb made them. Recorded for this sample are some 130,000 distinct CDR3 sequences; around nine tenths of them occurred a single time. 0.2% to 0.25% of the sample lies in the top ten.

In regard to this clonotype: Its specific antigen is unknown. Per-base qualities were not stored, and no clone one base away is much larger.

Including cysteine and phenylalanine, the CDR3 has 15 amino acids. Only the CDR3 DNA stays, 45 bases, in frame from base 1. Via the germline V gene, CDR1 is SGHTA and CDR2 FQGNSA. Trimming leaves V shorter by 5 bases and J shorter by 4 bases, with the junction holding 9 bases beyond the gene matches. High-throughput TCR beta sequencing profiled peripheral blood CD8+ and CD4+ T cells from healthy donors, Susac syndrome patients and multiple sclerosis patients. The multiple sclerosis controls were treatment-naive patients who had stable or active relapsing-remitting disease and met the revised McDonald criteria. Bulk CD8+ and CD4+ T cells were purified by magnetic negative isolation, while CD8+ TEMRA cells were enriched using FACS. Blood was collected in EDTA tubes and processed within 24 hours, with PBMCs isolated through density gradient centrifugation. PBMCs destined for TCR sequencing were cryopreserved in liquid nitrogen and later thawed in a 37 °C water bath. The sorted or isolated CD4+, CD8+ and CD8+ TEMRA cells reached a purity of at least 90%.

The V and J segments used are TRBV7-2 and TRBJ2-5; the central 8 bases match TRBD2. The sample consisted of CD8+ T cells from PBMCs. The receptor was derived from a human donor with multiple sclerosis. Read as DNA, the sequence is TGTGCCAGCAGCAGTAGCGGGACGGGGGGAGAGACCCAGTACTTC. The encoded protein is CASSSSGTGGETQYF.